Listed below are T cell receptor beta chains from one sample, sequenced in a study of long-term antiretroviral therapy in people with HIV. Only in-frame clones appear in the TCRdb table, and some are missing; sequencing was by immunoSEQ multiplex PCR. Of under 15,000 clones listed, 82% are singletons. The sample was unsorted PBMCs, taken just over 8 years after starting antiretroviral therapy. All receptors derive from a man aged 45-65 years with HIV. CDR3s leave out the opening cysteine and the closing phenylalanine or tryptophan.

j_gene,v_gene,CDR3aa
TRBJ2-1,TRBV6-5,ASSPTSAYYEQF
TRBJ1-2,TRBV27,ASSLSPFIDPNRGYT
TRBJ2-7,TRBV9,ASSVAQGNYEQY
TRBJ2-7,TRBV7-8,ASSLFLGATYEQY
TRBJ2-5,TRBV7-2,ASSTTTGGGKTQY
TRBJ1-2,TRBV27,ASSLQRDRPTNYGYT
TRBJ2-5,TRBV6-5,ASSPGGETQY
TRBJ2-3,TRBV2,ASRTEGYLSTDTQY
TRBJ1-1,TRBV6-5,ASSYSSVGNTEAF
TRBJ1-4,TRBV5-6,ASSPWTDPTNEKLF
TRBJ1-6,TRBV19,ASSSGTGGSPLH
TRBJ1-1,TRBV19,ASSIAGARGAF
TRBJ1-5,TRBV30,AWSPGQGNQPQH
TRBJ2-3,TRBV11-2,ASSLQAGGITDTQY
TRBJ2-7,TRBV29-1,SVAGTRTTPIYEQY
TRBJ2-5,TRBV2,ASSSRPGTIRLKTQY
TRBJ1-4,TRBV20-1,SAGDFGQDV
TRBJ1-5,TRBV18,ASSSYRVDQPQH
TRBJ1-5,TRBV21-1,ASSKGWIPNQPQH
TRBJ2-3,TRBV27,ASSLAGGDDTQY
TRBJ2-7,TRBV27,ASSLGHSYEQY
TRBJ1-3,TRBV14,ASSQVQEPGNTIY
TRBJ1-5,TRBV19,ASSIGGIDQPQH
TRBJ1-4,TRBV5-1,ASRQGGTNEKLF
TRBJ2-2,TRBV9,ASSLDIYTGELF
TRBJ2-1,TRBV11-3,ASSLGGGAYNEQF
TRBJ1-1,TRBV29-1,SVDQLNTEAF